The TCR beta chain under discussion was sequenced for a study of T and B cells in COVID-19 patients. Across the whole study: COVID-19 patients gave peripheral blood either during active infection or after recovery.

By share, this clonotype ranks as medium-sized. As yet, its antigen is unknown. Multiplex PCR with BIOMED2 TRB-A/B primer pools amplified TRB rearrangements. TCRdb analysed the multiplex PCR reads with MiXCR anew, one entry per CDR3 protein. The sample lists thousands of distinct CDR3 sequences, about 22% occurring once. Per the germline V gene, CDR1 is SGHTA and CDR2 is FQGNSA. This CDR3 has 12 amino acids. Trimming cost V 5 bases and J 9 bases, with 11 bases left between them. Study results and limitations: The recovered cohort had 2,000 to 3,000 exclusive TCR clusters, including a few dozen low generation probability clusters. Active COVID-19 showed highly clonal TRB repertoires; recovery showed diversity and richness above healthy donors.

Blood genomic DNA input for TRB amplification was 250-500 ng. Sequencing was carried out using blood. This TCR derives from a human donor with active COVID-19. J is TRBJ2-1 and V is TRBV7-2, with D possibly TRBD1 on 5 matching bases. This chain's CDR3 is CASSPGMGEQFF. For the CDR3, the DNA is TGTGCCAGCAGCCCAGGGATGGGTGAGCAGTTCTTC.